The next 22 T cell receptor beta chains were all read from a single sample in a study of T cells in Graves' hyperthyroidism and ophthalmopathy. Amplified TCR beta CDR3 regions came from RNA transcripts. First-round RT-PCR targeting the TCR CDR3 was performed with the HTBI primer set. TCRdb used MiXCR to reprocess the multiplex PCR reads, holding one entry per CDR3 protein. Counted here are fewer than 600,000 distinct CDR3 sequences, roughly an eighth occurring once; the ten biggest clones make up roughly 17%. The sample comprised blood. All receptors come from a woman in her late teens or twenties with Graves' hyperthyroidism.

The chain is built from TRBV9 and TRBJ2-1; 7 bases align to TRBD2. The CDR3 runs 15 residues. V was pared by 1 base and J by 4 bases, with 5 bases of the junction left unmatched. CDR1 SGDLS and CDR2 YYNGEE come from the germline V gene. The CDR3 nucleotides read TGTGCCAGCAGCGTAACTCCTAGCGGTTACAATGAGCAGTTCTTC. It codes for CASSVTPSGYNEQFF.

This clonotype has at least ten counts. The chain joins TRBV29-1 to TRBJ1-2; 7 nucleotides match TRBD1. Looked up from germline, CDR1 is SQVTM and CDR2 is ANQGSEA. The J segment lost 0 bases and the V segment lost 5 bases, leaving 6 bases of the junction unmatched. CDR3 length: 14 amino acids. Written as DNA, the CDR3 is TGCAGCGTTTTCGGGGACAGAACTAACTATGGCTACACCTTC. Translation: CSVFGDRTNYGYTF.

There are a few counts of this clonotype. The rearrangement joins TRBV19 to TRBJ2-5; D is ambiguous. The V end lost 2 bases, the J end lost 5 bases, and 9 bases lay between the germline ends. Germline V gene sequence: CDR1 LNHDA, CDR2 SQIVND (reference sequence). This CDR3 has 13 amino acids. Written as DNA, the CDR3 is TGTGCCAGTAGTATAAGTTCCGGGGAGACCCAGTACTTC. Its translation is CASSISSGETQYF.

V and J are TRBV19 and TRBJ1-1; TRBD1 matches 10 bases. V lost 8 bases, J lost 1 base, and 1 base stayed unmatched. The CDR3 has 13 amino acids. CDR1 and CDR2 from the germline V gene are LNHDA and SQIVND (reference sequence). The CDR3 nucleotides read TGTGCCAGTGGGACAGGGGAGAACACTGAAGCTTTCTTT. It translates to CASGTGENTEAFF.

This clonotype appeared a few times. Possible read error: a much larger clone is one base away. The chain couples TRBV2 to TRBJ1-4; the D gene is possibly TRBD1 (5 bases). Looked up from germline, CDR1 is SNHLY and CDR2 is FYNNEI. CDR3 size: 16 residues. CDR3 sequence: CASTRPPGTRAEKPFF. The CDR3 DNA reads as TGTGCCAGCACCAGACCTCCAGGGACCAGGGCGGAAAAACCGTTTTTT.

The table lists this clonotype with a few counts. The J gene is TRBJ2-1, the V gene TRBV19, with TRBD2 matching 8 bases. The CDR3 runs 14 residues. Unmatched junction bases numbered 11, after V lost 11 bases and J lost 5 bases. In germline, CDR1 is LNHDA, CDR2 SQIVND (reference sequence). CDR3 sequence (DNA): TGTGCCTCCAGCCCCGGGACTAGAAACAATGAGCAGTTCTTC. As protein: CASSPGTRNNEQFF.

The rearrangement joins TRBV5-1 to TRBJ1-3; D is ambiguous. The CDR3 has 14 amino acids. The V gene's germline CDR1 is SGHRS and CDR2 YFSETQ. The V and J ends lost 4 bases and 3 bases respectively, with 11 bases between them. The CDR3 nucleotides read TGCGCCAGCAGCCCGTCAGTGGATGGAAACACCATATATTTT. Its protein product is CASSPSVDGNTIYF.

This clonotype was observed at least ten times. V and J are TRBV7-2 and TRBJ1-2; weak D call: TRBD1 (6 bases). V lost 2 bases, J lost 1 base, and 11 bases lay in between. The V gene's germline CDR1 is SGHTA and CDR2 FQGNSA. This CDR3 spans 15 amino acids. The CDR3 DNA reads as TGTGCCAGCAGCTTACTAGGGGGGGTTAACTATGGCTACACCTTC. Its translation: CASSLLGGVNYGYTF.

Many counts were recorded for this clonotype. The chain uses TRBV12-3 or TRBV12-4 and TRBJ2-1; no definite D call. The CDR3 consists of 15 residues. V lost 3 bases and J 6 bases, leaving 15 bases between the germline ends. The CDR3 DNA reads as TGTGCCAGCAGTTTTCCTATGAACCTACTCAATGAGCAGTTCTTC. It yields the protein CASSFPMNLLNEQFF.

The chain links TRBV19 to TRBJ1-5; D is perhaps TRBD1 (6 bases). The germline V gene has CDR1 LNHDA and CDR2 SQIVND (reference sequence). V lost 3 bases and J lost 5, with 14 bases in between. This CDR3 comprises 15 residues. As DNA, the CDR3 is TGTGCCAGTAGTATTCTGGACAGTTTAGATCAGCCCCAGCATTTT. Translated, it gives CASSILDSLDQPQHF.

This rearrangement joins TRBV19 to TRBJ1-6; 9 nucleotides line up with TRBD1. There are 14 residues in the CDR3. Germline V lookup: CDR1 LNHDA, CDR2 SQIVND (reference sequence). J was trimmed by 9 bases and V by 5 bases; bases with no gene match: 5. The CDR3 loop is CASSATGGSSPLHF. In nucleotides, the CDR3 is TGTGCCAGTAGTGCGACAGGGGGGAGTTCACCCCTCCACTTT.

This clonotype was counted at least ten times. The chain combines TRBV2 with TRBJ2-5; D not certain. CDR3 length: 15 residues. The V end lost 2 bases, the J end lost 1 base, and 11 bases lay between the germline ends. The V gene's germline CDR1 is SNHLY and CDR2 FYNNEI. In nucleotides, the CDR3 is TGTGCCAGCAGTGAAATTGGGCTTTCCCAAGAGACCCAGTACTTC. Its translation: CASSEIGLSQETQYF.

The table lists this clonotype with many counts. The chain links TRBV25-1 to TRBJ2-5; no firm D call. CDR3 length equals 14 residues. V was shortened by 1 base and J by 4 bases, with 10 bases between the two germline ends. Germline assignment: CDR1 MGHDK and CDR2 SYGVNS. CDR3 DNA: TGTGCCAGCAGTGAATCGAGTAGCAGAGAGACCCAGTACTTC. Residues: CASSESSSRETQYF.

This clonotype was recorded at least ten times. The rearrangement joins TRBV6-5 to TRBJ2-7; no clear D gene. Trimming took 3 bases from V and 0 from J, leaving 12 bases between them. This CDR3 is built from 15 residues. Germline loops: CDR1 MNHEY, CDR2 SVGAGI. CDR3 DNA: TGTGCCAGCAGTTATGACGGGCCCAGCTCCTACGAGCAGTACTTC. Residues: CASSYDGPSSYEQYF.

Notes on this clonotype: A much larger clone differs by one base, so this may be a read error. As the CDR3 is not closed by the conserved phenylalanine or tryptophan, this likely results from a read error. The CDR3 reads CSAFRASGGYNEQFL. The CDR3 region has the DNA TGCAGTGCTTTTAGGGCTAGCGGGGGCTACAATGAGCAGTTCCTC. The rearrangement links TRBV20-1 to TRBJ2-1; TRBD2 agrees at 10 bases. The CDR3 runs to 15 residues. Losses at the gene ends were 5 bases for V and 3 bases for J; bases not matched to a gene: 7. Germline lookup yields CDR1 DFQATT and CDR2 SNEGSKA (reference sequence).

This clonotype was picked up many times. This chain joins TRBV28 and TRBJ1-2; 10 bases match TRBD1. Trimming at V came to 2 bases and at J to 4 bases, leaving 13 bases not matched to a gene. The CDR3 is made up of 18 amino acids. Germline V gene sequence: CDR1 MDHEN, CDR2 SYDVKM. CDR3 DNA: TGTGCCAGCAGTTTAGGCGGGACAGGGGTAGGCTCCGTCTATGGCTACACCTTC. It translates to CASSLGGTGVGSVYGYTF.

This clonotype appeared a few times. A junction end diverges from the germline sequence, so it may reflect a read error. The chain joins TRBV2 to TRBJ2-3; 8 bases line up with TRBD1. Germline V CDR1 and CDR2: SNHLY, FYNNEI. This CDR3 is 17 amino acids long. CDR3 residues: CTSSEAPGQGAHDTQYF. The CDR3 region has the DNA TGTACCAGCAGTGAAGCTCCGGGGCAGGGGGCGCATGATACGCAGTATTTT.

This clonotype was seen many times. The chain combines TRBV24-1 with TRBJ2-1; D might be TRBD2 (6 bases). Germline lookup yields CDR1 KGHDR and CDR2 SFDVKD. V gave up 9 bases and J gave up 4 bases, with 15 bases separating them. This CDR3 region has 14 residues. The CDR3 nucleotides are TGTGCCACCCAACTAAAGGGAGGATACAATGAGCAGTTCTTC. It encodes CATQLKGGYNEQFF.

This clonotype was observed at least ten times. The chain joins TRBV12-3 or TRBV12-4 to TRBJ1-2; D is undetermined. Between the trimmed V and J ends, which lost 5 bases and 4 bases, there was a span of 8 bases. CDR3 length equals 12 residues. This CDR3 is CASSPASYGYTF. For the CDR3, the DNA is TGTGCCAGCAGTCCGGCCAGCTATGGCTACACCTTC.

This clonotype was picked up many times. The chain joins TRBV12-3 or TRBV12-4 to TRBJ1-2; no reliable D call. The CDR3 length is 13 residues. V was trimmed by 1 base and J by 5 bases, leaving 8 bases between them. The CDR3 nucleotides are TGTGCCAGCAGTTTAGACAACCGATATGGCTACACCTTC. Amino acid sequence: CASSLDNRYGYTF.

Concerning this clonotype itself: This may stem from a read error, because a much larger clone lies one nucleotide away. Since the CDR3 does not end with the conserved phenylalanine or tryptophan, this likely comes from a read error. This rearrangement joins TRBV15 to TRBJ2-1, with D possibly being TRBD1 (6 bases). V gave up 6 bases and J gave up 7 bases, with 7 bases separating them. The CDR3 sequence is 11 residues long. CDR1 and CDR2 (germline): LNHNV, YYDKDF (reference sequence). Written as DNA, the CDR3 is TGTGCCACCAGGGGGGCGAATGAGCAGTTCTCC. It specifies CATRGANEQFS.

The rearrangement joins TRBV20-1 to TRBJ1-4, with TRBD1 identical over 7 bases. The CDR3 has 13 residues. Germline assignment: CDR1 DFQATT and CDR2 SNEGSKA (reference sequence). J lost 5 bases, V lost 3 bases, and 3 bases had no gene match. The CDR3: CSARGQNNEKLFF. In DNA form, the CDR3 reads TGCAGTGCTAGGGGACAGAACAATGAAAAACTGTTTTTT.